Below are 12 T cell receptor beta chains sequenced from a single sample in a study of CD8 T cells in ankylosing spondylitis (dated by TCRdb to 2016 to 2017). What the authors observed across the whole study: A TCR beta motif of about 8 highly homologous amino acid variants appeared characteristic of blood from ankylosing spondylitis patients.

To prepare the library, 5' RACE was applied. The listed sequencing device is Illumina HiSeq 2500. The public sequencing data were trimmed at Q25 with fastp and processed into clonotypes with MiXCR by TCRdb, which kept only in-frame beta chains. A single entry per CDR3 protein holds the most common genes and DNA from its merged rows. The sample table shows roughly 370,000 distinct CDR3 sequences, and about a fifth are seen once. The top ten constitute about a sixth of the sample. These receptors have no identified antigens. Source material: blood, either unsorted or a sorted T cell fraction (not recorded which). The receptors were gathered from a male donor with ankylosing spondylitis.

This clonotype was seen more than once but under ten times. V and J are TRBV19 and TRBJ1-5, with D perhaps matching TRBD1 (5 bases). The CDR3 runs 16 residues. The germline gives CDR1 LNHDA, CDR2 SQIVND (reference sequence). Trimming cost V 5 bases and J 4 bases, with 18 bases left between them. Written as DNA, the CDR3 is TGTGCCAGTAGTCTCCTCTGGGCAGGGAAAAATCAGCCCCAGCATTTT. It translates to CASSLLWAGKNQPQHF. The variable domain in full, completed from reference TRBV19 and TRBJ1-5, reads DGGITQSPKYLFRKEGQNVTLSCEQNLNHDAMYWYRQDPGQGLRLIYYSQIVNDFQKGDIAEGYSVSREKKESFPLTVTSAQKNPTAFYLCASSLLWAGKNQPQHFGDGTRLSIL.

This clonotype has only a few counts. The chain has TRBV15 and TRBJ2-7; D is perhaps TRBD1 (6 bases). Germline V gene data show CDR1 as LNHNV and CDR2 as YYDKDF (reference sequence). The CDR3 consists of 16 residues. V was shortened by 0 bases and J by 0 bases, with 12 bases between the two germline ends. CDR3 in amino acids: CATSREWGLLSYEQYF. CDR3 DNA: TGTGCCACCAGCAGAGAATGGGGGCTGCTCTCCTACGAGCAGTACTTC.

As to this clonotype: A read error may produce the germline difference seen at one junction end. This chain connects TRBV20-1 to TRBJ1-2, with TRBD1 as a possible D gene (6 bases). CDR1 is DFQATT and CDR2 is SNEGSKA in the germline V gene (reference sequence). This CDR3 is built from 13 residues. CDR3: CSARDRNLYGYTF. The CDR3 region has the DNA TGCAGTGCTCGAGACAGGAATCTCTATGGCTACACCTTC.

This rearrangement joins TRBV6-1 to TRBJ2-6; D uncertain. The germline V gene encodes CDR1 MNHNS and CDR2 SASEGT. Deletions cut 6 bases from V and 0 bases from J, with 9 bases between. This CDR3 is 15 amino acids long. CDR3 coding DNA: TGTGCCAGCAGCCACGTCTCCTCTGGGGCCAACGTCCTGACTTTC. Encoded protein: CASSHVSSGANVLTF.

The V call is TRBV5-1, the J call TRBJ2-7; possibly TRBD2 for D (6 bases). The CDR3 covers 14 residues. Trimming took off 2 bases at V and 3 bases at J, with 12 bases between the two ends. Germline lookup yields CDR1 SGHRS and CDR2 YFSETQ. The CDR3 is CASSFPGVGYEQYF. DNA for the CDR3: TGCGCCAGCAGCTTCCCGGGAGTAGGCTACGAGCAGTACTTC.

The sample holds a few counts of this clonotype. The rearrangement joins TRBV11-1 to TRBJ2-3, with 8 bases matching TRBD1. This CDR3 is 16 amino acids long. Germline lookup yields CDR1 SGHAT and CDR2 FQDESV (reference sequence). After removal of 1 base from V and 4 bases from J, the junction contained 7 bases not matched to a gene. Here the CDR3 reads CASSLGDRGDADTQYF. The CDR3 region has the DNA TGTGCCAGCAGCTTAGGCGACAGGGGAGACGCAGATACGCAGTATTTT.

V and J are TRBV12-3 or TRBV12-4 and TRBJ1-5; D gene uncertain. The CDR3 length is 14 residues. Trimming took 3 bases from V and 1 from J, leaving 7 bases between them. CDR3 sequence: CASSLTQSNQPQHF. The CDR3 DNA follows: TGTGCCAGCAGTTTGACCCAGAGCAATCAGCCCCAGCATTTT.

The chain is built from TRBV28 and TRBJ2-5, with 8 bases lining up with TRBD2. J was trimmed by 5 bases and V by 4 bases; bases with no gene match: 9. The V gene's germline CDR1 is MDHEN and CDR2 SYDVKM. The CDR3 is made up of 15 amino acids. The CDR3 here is CASSSPGGPPETQYF. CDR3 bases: TGTGCCAGCAGTTCCCCGGGGGGGCCCCCGGAGACCCAGTACTTC.

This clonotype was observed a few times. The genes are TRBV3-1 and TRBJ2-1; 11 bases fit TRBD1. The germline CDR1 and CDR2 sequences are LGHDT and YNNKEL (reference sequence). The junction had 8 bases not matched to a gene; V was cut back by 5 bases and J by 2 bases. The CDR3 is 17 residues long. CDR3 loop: CASSGLGTGGTYNEQFF. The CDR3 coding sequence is TGTGCCAGCAGCGGCCTCGGGACAGGGGGGACCTACAATGAGCAGTTCTTC.

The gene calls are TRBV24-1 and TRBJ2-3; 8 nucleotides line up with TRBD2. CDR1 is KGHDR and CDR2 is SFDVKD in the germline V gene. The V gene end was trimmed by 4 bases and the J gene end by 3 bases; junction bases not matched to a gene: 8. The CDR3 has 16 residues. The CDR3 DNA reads TGTGCCACCAGTGACCCTCGGCGGGAGGAAACAGATACGCAGTATTTT. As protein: CATSDPRREETDTQYF.

CDR3: CASSQVPGTGLHINEQFF. The CDR3 DNA sequence: TGTGCCAGCAGCCAAGTGCCCGGGACAGGGCTTCATATCAATGAGCAGTTCTTC. The V gene is TRBV3-1, the J gene TRBJ2-1; 9 nucleotides agree with TRBD1. Looked up from germline, CDR1 is LGHDT and CDR2 is YNNKEL (reference sequence). V shed 1 base, J shed 6 bases, and the junction held 13 bases outside the gene matches. The CDR3 is 18 amino acids.

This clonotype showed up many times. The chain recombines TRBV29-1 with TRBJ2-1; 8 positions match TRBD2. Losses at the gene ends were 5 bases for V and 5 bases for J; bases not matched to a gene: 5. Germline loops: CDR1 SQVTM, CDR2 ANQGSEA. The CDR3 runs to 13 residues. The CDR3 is CSVISGADNEQFF. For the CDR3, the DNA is TGCAGCGTTATTAGCGGGGCCGACAATGAGCAGTTCTTC.